A single sample is the source of the 23 T cell receptor beta chains below, sequenced in a study of blood T cell repertoires in COVID-19. TCRdb's table, derived via immunoSEQ multiplex PCR, lists solely in-frame clones and lacks some. The sample lists 150,000 to 200,000 clones; more than 65% were seen once. Material for sequencing was peripheral blood. These receptors were obtained from a human donor with acute or convalescent COVID-19. The donor label of this sample is uncertain.

This rearrangement joins TRBV10-3 to TRBJ1-1, with TRBD1 matching 7 bases. V trimming: 2 bases; J trimming: 4 bases; junction bases outside the gene matches: 4. The CDR3 has 14 amino acids. The germline V gene has CDR1 ENHRY and CDR2 SYGVKD. CDR3 residues: CAISELQGGTEAFF. The CDR3 DNA follows: TGTGCCATCAGTGAGCTCCAGGGGGGCACTGAAGCTTTCTTT.

This clone showed up just once. The chain employs TRBV3-1 (or the pseudogene TRBV3-2) and TRBJ1-6; D gene ambiguous. The CDR3 is made up of 14 amino acids. Germline CDR1 and CDR2: LGHDT and YNNKEL (reference sequence). V lost 0 bases to trimming and J lost 9 bases, with 9 bases between them. CDR3 nucleotide sequence: TGTGCCAGCAGCCAAGATTACAGTTCTTCACCCCTCCACTTT. It encodes CASSQDYSSSPLHF.

The rearrangement joins TRBV10-3 to TRBJ2-7, with D possibly being TRBD2 (6 bases). In germline, CDR1 is ENHRY, CDR2 SYGVKD. Deletions cut 5 bases from V and 1 base from J, with 15 bases between. The CDR3 sequence is 15 residues long. CDR3: CAISRDSDPSYEQYF. CDR3 coding DNA: TGTGCCATCAGTAGGGACTCAGATCCATCCTACGAGCAGTACTTC.

V usage is TRBV7-2 and J usage is TRBJ2-5; D is perhaps TRBD1 (5 bases). This CDR3 contains 13 residues. The V gene lost 5 bases and the J gene lost 4 bases, with 11 bases spanning the gap. The germline V gene has CDR1 SGHTA and CDR2 FQGNSA. The CDR3 nucleotides are TGTGCCAGCAGCCCACAGGTACCAGAGACCCAGTACTTC. This sequence encodes CASSPQVPETQYF.

Remarks on this clone: The same CDR3 arises from other DNA sequences in this sample as well. This chain uses TRBV12-3 or TRBV12-4 with TRBJ2-1; perhaps TRBD2 as D (6 bases). The V end lost 2 bases, the J end lost 10 bases, and 9 bases lay between the germline ends. This CDR3 spans 12 amino acids. The CDR3 protein is CASSLRGGEQFF. The DNA of the CDR3 is TGTGCCAGCAGTTTAAGGGGAGGCGAGCAGTTCTTC.

This clone was seen only a few times. The chain links TRBV6-6 to TRBJ2-2; 9 bases are a match to TRBD1. The CDR3 is made up of 16 amino acids. V dropped 2 bases and J dropped 1; count of bases not matched to a gene: 2. The germline V gene has CDR1 MNHNY and CDR2 SVGAGI (reference sequence). The DNA for the CDR3 is TGTGCCAGCAGTTACGGGGGACAGGGGAACACCGGGGAGCTGTTTTTT. Residues: CASSYGGQGNTGELFF.

CDR3 nucleotides: TGTGCCAGCAGTGGTTACCCAGACACAACTAATGAAAAACTGTTTTTT. It yields the protein CASSGYPDTTNEKLFF. The chain joins TRBV6-1 to TRBJ1-4; D unresolved. V was trimmed by 4 bases and J by 0 bases, leaving 12 bases between them. The CDR3 sequence is 16 residues long. CDR1 and CDR2 (germline): MNHNS, SASEGT.

V and J are TRBV7-2 and TRBJ2-1; no firm D call. The germline CDR1 and CDR2 sequences are SGHTA and FQGNSA. The CDR3 runs 11 residues. V lost 4 bases, J lost 13 bases, and 11 bases lay in between. The CDR3 loop is CASSSLAPQFF. The CDR3, as DNA: TGTGCCAGCAGCTCCTTAGCCCCCCAGTTCTTC.

The chain is built from TRBV28 and TRBJ2-7, with TRBD1 matching over 7 bases. Germline-derived CDR1 and CDR2 are MDHEN and SYDVKM. The length of the CDR3 is 15 residues. V lost 7 bases to trimming and J lost 0 bases; unmatched junction nucleotides: 9. This chain's CDR3 is CASITSGTDSYEQYF. Here the CDR3 DNA reads TGTGCCAGCATCACATCCGGGACAGACTCCTACGAGCAGTACTTC.

Regarding this clone: The junction and the germline gene differ at one end; a read error may be behind it. V and J are TRBV6-2 or TRBV6-3 and TRBJ1-1; the D is unclear. Germline CDR1 and CDR2: MNHEY and SVGEGT. This CDR3 is built from 14 residues. The DNA for the CDR3 is TGTGCCGGCAGTTACTTACGAGCCGGCACTGAAGCTTTCTTT. It yields the protein CAGSYLRAGTEAFF.

The chain couples TRBV6-6 to TRBJ2-7; 11 bases line up with TRBD1. In germline, CDR1 is MNHNY, CDR2 SVGAGI (reference sequence). Trimming at V came to 6 bases and at J to 3 bases, leaving 4 bases not matched to a gene. CDR3 length: 14 amino acids. The CDR3, as DNA: TGTGCCAGCAGCCGGACAGGGGGCAACTACGAGCAGTACTTC. Protein sequence: CASSRTGGNYEQYF.

The chain is built from TRBV7-2 and TRBJ1-4; TRBD1 is a possible D gene (5 bases). Germline CDR1 SGHTA, CDR2 FQGNSA. CDR3 length equals 15 residues. Trimming cost V 0 bases and J 5 bases, with 10 bases left between them. The CDR3 sequence: CASSLALQGNEKLFF. In nucleotides, the CDR3 is TGTGCCAGCAGCTTAGCTCTGCAGGGCAATGAAAAACTGTTTTTT.

The genes are TRBV5-1 and TRBJ1-1; 12 nucleotides agree with TRBD1. The CDR3 contains 16 residues. The trim removed 3 bases at V and 1 base at J, leaving 4 bases unmatched. Germline CDR1 reads SGHRS; CDR2 reads YFSETQ. CDR3 nucleotides: TGCGCCAGCAGCTCGGGACAGGGGGCGGCGAACACTGAAGCTTTCTTT. It codes for CASSSGQGAANTEAFF.

This chain links TRBV7-3 with TRBJ2-1, with D tentatively TRBD2 (6 bases). The CDR3 runs 15 residues. Germline V gene sequence: CDR1 SGHTA, CDR2 FQGTGA. V was shortened by 1 base and J by 5 bases, with 12 bases between the two germline ends. The CDR3 region is CASSLRGGAHNEQFF. The CDR3 DNA reads as TGTGCCAGCAGCTTAAGGGGCGGGGCCCACAATGAGCAGTTCTTC.

The genes are TRBV11-3 and TRBJ2-3; 9 bases are shared with TRBD2. V lost 1 base and J lost 2; bases outside the gene matches: 10. There are 18 residues in the CDR3. CDR1 and CDR2 (germline): SGHNT, YENEEA. This CDR3 reads CASSLGLSGSANTDTQYF. In DNA form, the CDR3 reads TGTGCCAGCAGCTTAGGTCTTAGCGGGAGTGCTAACACAGATACGCAGTATTTT.

The gene calls are TRBV7-6 and TRBJ2-1; 10 bases are a match to TRBD2. This CDR3 has 15 residues. V lost 5 bases, J lost 4 bases, and 5 bases stayed unmatched. The germline V gene encodes CDR1 SGHVS and CDR2 FNYEAQ. CDR3 nucleotide sequence: TGTGCCAGCAGCCACGGACTAGCGGCATACAATGAGCAGTTCTTC. Protein sequence: CASSHGLAAYNEQFF.

The chain recombines TRBV7-3 with TRBJ1-2; tentatively, D is TRBD1 (6 bases). The CDR3 runs 14 residues. Germline V gene sequence: CDR1 SGHTA, CDR2 FQGTGA. V shed 1 base and J shed 6 bases, with 12 bases lying between them. CDR3 protein: CASSLRGGRDGYTF. The CDR3 DNA reads TGTGCCAGCAGCTTAAGAGGGGGTCGGGATGGCTACACCTTC.

The chain links TRBV6-6 to TRBJ1-3; a possible D gene is TRBD1 (5 bases). Germline values: CDR1 MNHNY, CDR2 SVGAGI (reference sequence). The CDR3 is made up of 15 amino acids. V was trimmed by 2 bases and J by 0 bases, leaving 8 bases between them. The chain's CDR3 is CASSYGGSSGNTIYF. CDR3 nucleotides: TGTGCCAGCAGTTACGGGGGGAGCTCTGGAAACACCATATATTTT.

The chain links TRBV10-1 to TRBJ2-1; the D gene is possibly TRBD1 (5 bases). Trimming took off 6 bases at V and 9 bases at J, with 15 bases between the two ends. Germline CDR1 is WNHNN and CDR2 is SYGVQD (reference sequence). The CDR3 runs to 13 residues. The CDR3 DNA reads TGCGCCAGCAGCAGGCTGCTTGACAGTGAGCAGTTCTTC. Translation gives CASSRLLDSEQFF.

The DNA of the CDR3 is TGTGCCAGCAGACTCGTGGTCACCGGGGAGCTGTTTTTT. Protein sequence: CASRLVVTGELFF. This chain joins TRBV2 and TRBJ2-2; D call uncertain. Per germline, CDR1 SNHLY and CDR2 FYNNEI. This CDR3 region has 13 residues. The ends were cut back, 6 bases at V and 4 bases at J, with 9 bases in the middle.

The rearrangement links TRBV12-5 to TRBJ1-1, with a tentative D call TRBD1 (5 bases). CDR3 size: 16 residues. Germline lookup yields CDR1 LGHNT and CDR2 FRNRAP. The V gene lost 4 bases and the J gene lost 0 bases, with 15 bases spanning the gap. As DNA, the CDR3 is TGTGCTAGTGGTTCCAGGGCTCAGAAGGTGAACACTGAAGCTTTCTTT. Translated: CASGSRAQKVNTEAFF.

This clone was observed a few times. The chain combines TRBV3-1 (or the pseudogene TRBV3-2) with TRBJ1-2, with 9 positions matching TRBD1. V was pared by 2 bases and J by 8 bases, with 6 bases of the junction left unmatched. CDR3 length equals 14 residues. Germline assignment: CDR1 LGHDT and CDR2 YNNKEL (reference sequence). The CDR3 nucleotides are TGTGCCAGCAGCCAATTACAGGGGGCGGAGGGCTACACCTTC. As protein: CASSQLQGAEGYTF.

The V and J genes are TRBV5-4 and TRBJ1-4, with a weak D call TRBD1 (5 bases). Germline V gene data show CDR1 as SGHNT and CDR2 as YYREEE (reference sequence). This CDR3 has 12 amino acids. DNA for the CDR3: TGTGCGTTCAACAGGAAAGATGAAAAACTGTTTTTT. This translates into CAFNRKDEKLFF. Full variable domain (remainder filled in from reference TRBV5-4 and TRBJ1-4): ETGVTQSPTHLIKTRGQQVTLRCSSQSGHNTVSWYQQALGQGPQFIFQYYREEENGRGNFPPRFSGLQFPNYSSELNVNALELDDSALYLCAFNRKDEKLFFGSGTQLSVL.